This is a list of T cell receptor beta chains from one sample in a study of CD8 T cells in ankylosing spondylitis. TCRdb re-called the 5' RACE reads with MiXCR, one entry per CDR3 protein. This table holds around 140,000 distinct CDR3 sequences, about 10% found once. The sequenced sample was blood, either unsorted or a sorted T cell fraction (not recorded which). These receptors were taken from a female donor with ankylosing spondylitis or in good health (not recorded which). The CDR3 runs from the conserved cysteine through the conserved F or W. Fields, in order: V gene, D gene, clone size, J gene, CDR3 DNA, CDR3 protein. A D gene is named only where the DNA matches it firmly. Not all rows give a size; the values are once, few, many and, for expanded clones, a class.

V gene: TRBV3-1
D gene: -
clone size: many
J gene: TRBJ2-1
CDR3 DNA: TGTGCCAGCAGCCAACTGTCCTCGCTAGCTTATTACAATGAGCAGTTCTTC
CDR3 protein: CASSQLSSLAYYNEQFF

V gene: TRBV12-3/TRBV12-4
D gene: -
clone size: -
J gene: TRBJ1-4
CDR3 DNA: TGTGCCAGCAGCATTTCCCGACGGGAACTGTTTTTT
CDR3 protein: CASSISRRELFF

V gene: TRBV7-9
D gene: TRBD2
clone size: -
J gene: TRBJ2-1
CDR3 DNA: TGTGCCAGCAGCTCCTATAGCGGGGGTGAGCAGTTCTTC
CDR3 protein: CASSSYSGGEQFF

V gene: TRBV7-2
D gene: -
clone size: many
J gene: TRBJ2-1
CDR3 DNA: TGTGCCAGCAGGGCTTATGGGGGGGGCGTTGGGGAGCAGTTCTTC
CDR3 protein: CASRAYGGGVGEQFF

V gene: TRBV5-1
D gene: -
clone size: many
J gene: TRBJ2-1
CDR3 DNA: TGCGCCAGCAGCTACTACCGGGACTCGTACAATGAGCAGTTCTTC
CDR3 protein: CASSYYRDSYNEQFF

V gene: TRBV29-1
D gene: -
clone size: many
J gene: TRBJ1-2
CDR3 DNA: TGCAGCGTGGGACGGGACTATGGCTACACCTTC
CDR3 protein: CSVGRDYGYTF

V gene: TRBV6-5
D gene: -
clone size: many
J gene: TRBJ1-6
CDR3 DNA: TGTGCCAGCAGTTACTCGGGACAAGATAATTCACCCCTCCACTTT
CDR3 protein: CASSYSGQDNSPLHF

V gene: TRBV5-1
D gene: TRBD2
clone size: many
J gene: TRBJ2-1
CDR3 DNA: TGCGCCAGCAGCTTCGGACTAGCGACCTACAATGAGCAGTTCTTC
CDR3 protein: CASSFGLATYNEQFF

V gene: TRBV12-3/TRBV12-4
D gene: TRBD1
clone size: many
J gene: TRBJ2-2
CDR3 DNA: TGTGCCAGTACCGGGGGGCCTTACAGGGGGCACACCGGGGAGCTGTTTTTT
CDR3 protein: CASTGGPYRGHTGELFF

V gene: TRBV9
D gene: TRBD2
clone size: few
J gene: TRBJ2-1
CDR3 DNA: TGTGCCAGCAGCGTAGTAGCACTAGCGGGGGGGGTAGATGAGCAGTTCTTC
CDR3 protein: CASSVVALAGGVDEQFF

V gene: TRBV28
D gene: -
clone size: many
J gene: TRBJ1-1
CDR3 DNA: TGTGCCAGCAGTGTCGAGGCGACCATGAACACTGAAGCTTTCTTT
CDR3 protein: CASSVEATMNTEAFF

V gene: TRBV3-1
D gene: -
clone size: many
J gene: TRBJ1-2
CDR3 DNA: TGTGCCAGCAGCCAGGCCCGCGCGGGCTACACCTTC
CDR3 protein: CASSQARAGYTF

V gene: TRBV20-1
D gene: -
clone size: many
J gene: TRBJ1-1
CDR3 DNA: TGCAGTGCTAGACCCAAAAACTCTCCTCCGAACACTGAAGCTTTCTTT
CDR3 protein: CSARPKNSPPNTEAFF

V gene: TRBV10-2
D gene: -
clone size: many
J gene: TRBJ2-3
CDR3 DNA: TGCGCCAGCAGTGAAGGGGATACGCAGTATTTT
CDR3 protein: CASSEGDTQYF

V gene: TRBV28
D gene: TRBD1
clone size: once
J gene: TRBJ2-7
CDR3 DNA: TGTGCCAGCAGTCCCGGGACAGGGCCTATCGAGCAGTACTTC
CDR3 protein: CASSPGTGPIEQYF

V gene: TRBV15
D gene: TRBD2
clone size: -
J gene: TRBJ2-1
CDR3 DNA: TGTGCCACCAGCAGAGAAACCCCCCGACTAGCGGGGGCCAACAATGAGCAGTTCTTC
CDR3 protein: CATSRETPRLAGANNEQFF

V gene: TRBV20-1
D gene: -
clone size: many
J gene: TRBJ1-6
CDR3 DNA: TGCAGTGCCCTGAAGGGAACAGGGTCACCCCTCCACTTT
CDR3 protein: CSALKGTGSPLHF

V gene: TRBV12-3/TRBV12-4
D gene: -
clone size: many
J gene: TRBJ2-6
CDR3 DNA: TGTGCCAGCAGAAGGAATTCTGGGGCCAACGTCCTGACTTTC
CDR3 protein: CASRRNSGANVLTF

V gene: TRBV12-3/TRBV12-4
D gene: TRBD2
clone size: -
J gene: TRBJ2-1
CDR3 DNA: TGTGCCAGCATCCCAGCGGGGGGGCCCTACAATGAGCAGTTCTTC
CDR3 protein: CASIPAGGPYNEQFF

V gene: TRBV5-1
D gene: TRBD2
clone size: many
J gene: TRBJ2-2
CDR3 DNA: TGCGCCAGCAGCCTTCCTAGCGGGAGGGCCACCGGGGAGCTGTTTTTT
CDR3 protein: CASSLPSGRATGELFF

V gene: TRBV21-1
D gene: -
clone size: -
J gene: TRBJ1-1
CDR3 DNA: TGTGCCAGCAGCTCGCAGCAAACTTGGAGGGGCAACTTGAACACTGAAGCTTTCTTT
CDR3 protein: CASSSQQTWRGNLNTEAFF

V gene: TRBV29-1
D gene: -
clone size: many
J gene: TRBJ1-4
CDR3 DNA: TGCAGCGTTGAAGGCAGAGCTAATGAAAAACTGTTTTTT
CDR3 protein: CSVEGRANEKLFF